The TCR beta chain under discussion was sequenced for a study of T-cell memory formation after mild COVID-19. TCRdb redid the calling of the 5' RACE reads with MiXCR, one entry per CDR3 protein. The sample shows fewer than 450,000 distinct CDR3 sequences, approximately 24% of them seen only once. Sequencing was done on a sample of PBMCs or a T cell subset sorted from them (not recorded which). The TCR originated in an adult woman who had mild COVID-19 (a few samples of this study predate the infection). Cell type and time point are not known.

The CDR3 DNA follows: TGTGCCAGCAGGAGGACTGGGGGGGATACGCAGTATTTT. Amino acids: CASRRTGGDTQYF. V is TRBV3-1 and J is TRBJ2-3; a possible D gene is TRBD2 (6 bases). Germline V gene lookup returns CDR1 LGHDT and CDR2 YNNKEL (reference sequence). This CDR3 is built from 13 residues. Trimming shortened V by 6 bases and J by 6 bases, and 13 bases separated the two germline ends.